This T cell receptor beta chain was obtained from a study of blood T cell repertoires in COVID-19. On the study more broadly: PBMCs, B-cell-depleted T cells, or T cells provided the cDNA or gDNA that made up the material.

Repertoires were generated with immunoSEQ multiplex PCR, while TCRdb's copy carries only in-frame clones and drops some. Of approximately 210,000 clones in the sample, 80% to 90% are singletons; the top ten hold 5.1%. This clone was seen a few times. V dropped 0 bases and J dropped 0; count of bases not matched to a gene: 0. Germline V gene data show CDR1 as LGHNA and CDR2 as YNFKEQ. The CDR3 totals 15 residues. Sequencing was performed on peripheral blood. This TCR was sampled from a woman in her 70s with active or convalescent COVID-19. The chain is built from TRBV4-2 and TRBJ2-7, with 9 bases identical to TRBD2. The CDR3, as DNA: TGTGCCAGCAGCCAAGAGCGGGAGGGCTCCTACGAGCAGTACTTC. Its protein is CASSQEREGSYEQYF.